What follows is one T cell receptor beta chain and its context. Trimming shortened V by 7 bases and J by 3 bases, and 9 bases separated the two germline ends. The CDR3 length is 13 residues. Germline values: CDR1 SNHLY, CDR2 FYNNEI. These data come from a study of cytomegalovirus exposure and HLA in healthy donors. Primers for the PCR totalled 60 Vbeta and 13 Jbeta. TCRdb keeps only in-frame clones here, not all; method: immunoSEQ multiplex PCR. The sample has fewer than 200,000 clones, roughly 85% seen once; the top ten hold about 2%. The receptor was isolated from a middle-aged man in good health and CMV-seronegative. The V call is TRBV2, the J call TRBJ2-2; D may be TRBD1 (6 bases). The sample comprised PBMCs. CDR3 in amino acids: CASKQGDTGELFF. The CDR3 DNA is TGTGCCAGCAAACAGGGAGACACCGGGGAGCTGTTTTTT.